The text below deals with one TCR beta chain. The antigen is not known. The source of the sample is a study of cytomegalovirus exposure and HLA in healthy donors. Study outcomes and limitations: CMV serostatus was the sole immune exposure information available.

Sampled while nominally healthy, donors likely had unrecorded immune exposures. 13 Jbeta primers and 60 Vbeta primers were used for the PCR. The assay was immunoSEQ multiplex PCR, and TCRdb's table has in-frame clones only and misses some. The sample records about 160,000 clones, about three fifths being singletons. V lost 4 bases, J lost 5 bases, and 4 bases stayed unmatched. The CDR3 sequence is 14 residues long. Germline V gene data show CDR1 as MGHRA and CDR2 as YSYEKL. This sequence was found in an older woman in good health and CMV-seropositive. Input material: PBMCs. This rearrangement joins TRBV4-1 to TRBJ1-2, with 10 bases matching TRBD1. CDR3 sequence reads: CASSPRDRGYGYTF. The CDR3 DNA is TGCGCCAGCAGCCCCCGGGACAGGGGATATGGCTACACCTTC.